Listed below are T cell receptor beta chains from one sample, sequenced in a study of T cells in Graves' hyperthyroidism and ophthalmopathy. TCRdb passed the multiplex PCR reads through MiXCR, listing each CDR3 protein once. The sample includes around 340,000 distinct CDR3 sequences, about a sixth seen only once; the top ten take around a third. Sequences were obtained from blood. These receptors all come from a woman in her twenties or thirties with Graves' hyperthyroidism that later progressed to Graves' ophthalmopathy. Both conserved end residues are part of each CDR3. D genes are given only for firm matches. A row's size may be missing; if present it is once, few, many or a size class.

v_call: TRBV19; j_call: TRBJ2-1; d_call: .; clone_size: .; cdr3_nt: TGTGCCAGTAGTATTGGGACCTCGCACAATGAGCAGTTCTTC; cdr3_aa: CASSIGTSHNEQFF
v_call: TRBV29-1; j_call: TRBJ1-3; d_call: .; clone_size: .; cdr3_nt: TGCAGCGTCAGGACAGGAAACACCATATATTTT; cdr3_aa: CSVRTGNTIYF
v_call: TRBV29-1; j_call: TRBJ2-1; d_call: .; clone_size: many; cdr3_nt: TGCAGCGTCGAGTCGACGGCTTACAATGAGCAGTTCTTC; cdr3_aa: CSVESTAYNEQFF
v_call: TRBV4-1; j_call: TRBJ1-2; d_call: .; clone_size: few; cdr3_nt: TGCGCCAGCAGCCGCCAGCAAAGGGTTGTGAATGGCTACACCTTC; cdr3_aa: CASSRQQRVVNGYTF
v_call: TRBV20-1; j_call: TRBJ1-5; d_call: .; clone_size: .; cdr3_nt: TGCAGTGCTAGAGCTGAGGGGAACAATCAGCCCCAGCATTTT; cdr3_aa: CSARAEGNNQPQHF
v_call: TRBV7-6; j_call: TRBJ1-2; d_call: .; clone_size: .; cdr3_nt: TGTGCCAGCAGCTTAGCAGGGGGGGGCTATGGCTACACCTTC; cdr3_aa: CASSLAGGGYGYTF
v_call: TRBV19; j_call: TRBJ1-1; d_call: TRBD1; clone_size: many; cdr3_nt: TGTGCCAGTAACACAGGGGGGGGCACTGAAGCTTTCTTT; cdr3_aa: CASNTGGGTEAFF
v_call: TRBV28; j_call: TRBJ2-1; d_call: .; clone_size: many; cdr3_nt: TGTGCCAGCAGTTTAAGAGGGGGGAACAATGAGCAGTTCTTC; cdr3_aa: CASSLRGGNNEQFF
v_call: TRBV20-1; j_call: TRBJ2-7; d_call: .; clone_size: many; cdr3_nt: TGCAGTGCTAGACTCCTTCTCCAGGGGTACTACGAGCAGTACTTC; cdr3_aa: CSARLLLQGYYEQYF
v_call: TRBV3-1; j_call: TRBJ1-4; d_call: .; clone_size: once; cdr3_nt: TGTGCCAGCAGCCAAGCTGAGACTAGTGAAAAACTGTTTTTT; cdr3_aa: CASSQAETSEKLFF
v_call: TRBV10-3; j_call: TRBJ2-3; d_call: .; clone_size: many; cdr3_nt: TGTGCCATTAGCAGCCACCCAGACACAGATACGCAGTATTTT; cdr3_aa: CAISSHPDTDTQYF
v_call: TRBV14; j_call: TRBJ2-2; d_call: .; clone_size: .; cdr3_nt: TGTGCCAGCAGCCAAGATCTTAGCACAGCGAACACCGGGGAGCTGTTTTTT; cdr3_aa: CASSQDLSTANTGELFF
v_call: TRBV12-3/TRBV12-4; j_call: TRBJ1-2; d_call: .; clone_size: many; cdr3_nt: TGTGCCAGCACGAGGGATCACTATGGCTACACCTTC; cdr3_aa: CASTRDHYGYTF
v_call: TRBV5-1; j_call: TRBJ2-5; d_call: TRBD2; clone_size: few; cdr3_nt: TGCGCCAGCAGCAAGGGACTAGCGGGGGCCCAAGAGACCCAGTACTTC; cdr3_aa: CASSKGLAGAQETQYF
v_call: TRBV9; j_call: TRBJ2-3; d_call: .; clone_size: .; cdr3_nt: TGTGCCAGCAGCGTTTCGTGGGGAACAGATACGCAGTATTTT; cdr3_aa: CASSVSWGTDTQYF
v_call: TRBV7-9; j_call: TRBJ1-1; d_call: .; clone_size: few; cdr3_nt: TGTGCCAGCAGCGGCAGGGTAGAGGTAACTGAAGCTTTCTTT; cdr3_aa: CASSGRVEVTEAFF
v_call: TRBV2; j_call: TRBJ1-5; d_call: .; clone_size: .; cdr3_nt: TGTGCCAGCAACGGTATGGGTAGCAATCAGCCCCAGCATTTT; cdr3_aa: CASNGMGSNQPQHF
v_call: TRBV2; j_call: TRBJ2-1; d_call: .; clone_size: many; cdr3_nt: TGTGCCAGCAGGAAAACAGATTACAATGAGCAGTTCTTC; cdr3_aa: CASRKTDYNEQFF
v_call: TRBV19; j_call: TRBJ1-2; d_call: TRBD1; clone_size: few; cdr3_nt: TGTGCCAGTAGCCCGACAGGGGGCATTAACTATGGCTACACCTTC; cdr3_aa: CASSPTGGINYGYTF
v_call: TRBV19; j_call: TRBJ2-2; d_call: TRBD2; clone_size: .; cdr3_nt: TGTGCCAGTAGTACAAATGGACTAGCGGGGGGGTTCACCGGGGAGCTGTTTTTT; cdr3_aa: CASSTNGLAGGFTGELFF
v_call: TRBV11-1; j_call: TRBJ2-1; d_call: .; clone_size: many; cdr3_nt: TGTGCCAGCAGCTTAGCGTCAGGGTCCGATGAGCAGTTCTTC; cdr3_aa: CASSLASGSDEQFF
v_call: TRBV20-1; j_call: TRBJ1-1; d_call: TRBD1; clone_size: .; cdr3_nt: TGCAGTGCTAGAGAGGCGTGGACAGGGAACACTGAAGCTTTCTTT; cdr3_aa: CSAREAWTGNTEAFF
v_call: TRBV15; j_call: TRBJ1-5; d_call: TRBD1; clone_size: .; cdr3_nt: TGTGCCACCGGGAGGACAGGTAGCAATCAGCCCCAGCATTTT; cdr3_aa: CATGRTGSNQPQHF
v_call: TRBV19; j_call: TRBJ2-7; d_call: .; clone_size: many; cdr3_nt: TGTGCCAGTAGTAACGCGGGTCTCCCCACGGGCTCATCCGAGCAGTACTTC; cdr3_aa: CASSNAGLPTGSSEQYF
v_call: TRBV14; j_call: TRBJ1-2; d_call: .; clone_size: .; cdr3_nt: TGTGCCAGCAGCCAAAACCCCGGACGCGGGGTAGGCTACACCTTC; cdr3_aa: CASSQNPGRGVGYTF
v_call: TRBV20-1; j_call: TRBJ1-4; d_call: TRBD1; clone_size: .; cdr3_nt: TGCAGTGCTAGACGGGGGACAGGAGATGAAAAACTGTTTTTT; cdr3_aa: CSARRGTGDEKLFF
v_call: TRBV2; j_call: TRBJ1-1; d_call: TRBD1; clone_size: .; cdr3_nt: TGTGCCAGGACAGGGGCACCCACTGAAGCTTTCTTT; cdr3_aa: CARTGAPTEAFF
v_call: TRBV19; j_call: TRBJ1-1; d_call: .; clone_size: .; cdr3_nt: TGTGCCAGTAGTCCCTGGACCGGACCAGAAGCTTTCTTT; cdr3_aa: CASSPWTGPEAFF
v_call: TRBV20-1; j_call: TRBJ2-2; d_call: .; clone_size: many; cdr3_nt: TGCAGTGCCCCCCCTATATCGAACACCGGGGAGCTGTTTTTT; cdr3_aa: CSAPPISNTGELFF
v_call: TRBV27; j_call: TRBJ2-5; d_call: .; clone_size: .; cdr3_nt: TGTGCCAGCAGTTTAGAATTTGGGGGGGAGACCCAGTACTTC; cdr3_aa: CASSLEFGGETQYF